A selection of T cell receptor beta chains follows, all from one sample in a study of blood T cell repertoires in COVID-19. Profiling relied on immunoSEQ multiplex PCR, and the TCRdb table lists in-frame clones only, not all of them. The table lists roughly 290,000 clones, about 89% of them singletons. Sequenced input: peripheral blood. Every receptor here comes from a woman aged 60 to 75 with acute or convalescent COVID-19. Both conserved end residues are part of each CDR3. The order of the fields is V gene, CDR3 length, D gene, J gene, clone size, CDR3 DNA, CDR3 protein. A D gene is named only where the DNA matches it firmly. Clone size is not always given. Where it is, it says once, few, many or a class for expanded clones.

>TRBV5-1|14|TRBD1|TRBJ1-1|-
TGCGCCAGCCGCTTAGGGGGCCAGAACACTGAAGCTTTCTTT
CASRLGGQNTEAFF
>TRBV19|12|-|TRBJ2-7|-
TGTGCCTCCCAGGGCAGCTCCTACGAGCAGTACTTC
CASQGSSYEQYF
>TRBV28|17|-|TRBJ2-7|-
TGTGCCAGCAGTTCACCTAAGACACGTCTAACCCCCTACGAGCAGTACTTC
CASSSPKTRLTPYEQYF
>TRBV3-1/TRBV3-2|17|TRBD2|TRBJ2-3|-
TGTGCCAGCAGCCAAGGAGGCACAGCGGGAAAGCGAGATACGCAGTATTTT
CASSQGGTAGKRDTQYF
>TRBV7-7|13|-|TRBJ1-1|-
TGTGCCAGCAGCTCGGACAGGAACACTGAAGCTTTCTTT
CASSSDRNTEAFF
>TRBV5-1|18|TRBD2|TRBJ2-1|-
TGCGCCAGCAGCCCTAACCCCGCGACTAGCGGGAGAGACAATGAGCAGTTCTTC
CASSPNPATSGRDNEQFF
>TRBV21-1|17|-|TRBJ2-7|-
TGTGCCAGCAGCAAAGCAGGACAGGTCCCCCCTGTCTACGAGCAGTACTTC
CASSKAGQVPPVYEQYF
>TRBV27|15|TRBD1|TRBJ2-2|-
TGTGCCAGCACCACCGGGACAGTAAACACCGGGGAGCTGTTTTTT
CASTTGTVNTGELFF
>TRBV5-1|15|TRBD2|TRBJ2-1|-
TGCGCCAGCAGGATCGGGACTAGCGATAACAATGAGCAGTTCTTC
CASRIGTSDNNEQFF
>TRBV28|13|-|TRBJ2-5|-
TGTGCCAGCAGTTTGGGGGCCGGTGAGACCCAGTACTTC
CASSLGAGETQYF
>TRBV4-3|14|-|TRBJ1-1|-
TGCGCCAGCAGCCAAGGACTGAGGAACACTGAAGCTTTCTTT
CASSQGLRNTEAFF
>TRBV2|13|TRBD1|TRBJ1-1|-
TGTGCCAGCAGGGACAGGGGTCTCACTGAAGCTTTCTTT
CASRDRGLTEAFF
>TRBV6-5|14|-|TRBJ1-4|-
TGTGCCAGCCCAGTTGGAGTCCCTAATGAAAAACTGTTTTTT
CASPVGVPNEKLFF
>TRBV5-1|15|TRBD2|TRBJ2-5|-
TGCGCCAGCAGCTCGACTAGCGGGGGGGAGGAGACCCAGTACTTC
CASSSTSGGEETQYF
>TRBV5-4|14|-|TRBJ2-5|-
TGTGCCAGCAGCTTGGGACTGCTACAAGAGACCCAGTACTTC
CASSLGLLQETQYF
>TRBV5-1|17|TRBD2|TRBJ2-1|once
TGCGCCAGCAGCCTAGGACTAGCGGGAGGGTCGGTTAGTGAGCAGTTCTTC
CASSLGLAGGSVSEQFF
>TRBV28|15|-|TRBJ1-6|-
TGTGCCAGCAGCGCGGCAGGGGAGGGCAATTCACCCCTCCACTTT
CASSAAGEGNSPLHF
>TRBV28|15|TRBD1|TRBJ1-4|-
TGTGCCAGCAGTACGAACGGACAGGGAGGTGAAAAACTGTTTTTT
CASSTNGQGGEKLFF
>TRBV27|15|-|TRBJ1-1|few
TGTGCCAGCAGTGCCCGTGCAGATGTTGGCACTGAAGCTTTCTTT
CASSARADVGTEAFF
>TRBV9|14|-|TRBJ1-1|-
TGTGCCAGCAGCGTGGATGAGCGTTACACTGAAGCTTTCTTT
CASSVDERYTEAFF
>TRBV7-8|14|TRBD1|TRBJ1-3|-
TGTGCCAGCAGCCAGGGGGTCGGGTCGGGCTCCATATATTTT
CASSQGVGSGSIYF
>TRBV5-1|16|TRBD1|TRBJ1-4|few
TGCGCCAGCAGCGCCGGACAGGGTGTCTTTATTGAAAAACTGTTTTTT
CASSAGQGVFIEKLFF
>TRBV28|16|-|TRBJ1-4|-
TGTGCCAGCAGTTACGTTTACTCTACAGGGAATGAAAAACTGTTTTTT
CASSYVYSTGNEKLFF
>TRBV3-1/TRBV3-2|15|-|TRBJ2-7|-
TGTGCCAGCAGCCAAGAACCAGGTAGCTCCTACGAGCAGTACTTC
CASSQEPGSSYEQYF
>TRBV28|13|-|TRBJ1-5|once
TGTGCCAGTCGCCCCTATAGCAATCAGCCCCAGCATTTT
CASRPYSNQPQHF
>TRBV27|16|TRBD1|TRBJ1-3|few
TGTGCCAGCAGTTCCCAGGGGGTTATCTCTGGAAACACCATATATTTT
CASSSQGVISGNTIYF
>TRBV2|18|-|TRBJ2-4|few
TGTGCCAGCAGTCTAAAACGGTCCTACTTACTAGCCAAAAACATTCAGTACTTC
CASSLKRSYLLAKNIQYF
>TRBV6-5|13|-|TRBJ1-1|-
TGTGCCAGCAGTTTAGGGGACTACGGGCGAGCTTTCTTT
CASSLGDYGRAFF
>TRBV5-6|14|-|TRBJ1-4|-
TGTGCCAGCAGGAAACAGGGCTCTAATGAAAAACTGTTTTTT
CASRKQGSNEKLFF
>TRBV29-1|12|TRBD1|TRBJ2-3|-
TGCAGCTCACGACAGGGGCCAGATACGCAGTATTTT
CSSRQGPDTQYF
>TRBV25-1|14|-|TRBJ1-4|-
TGTGCCAGCAGTGAATATGGGGCAACTGAAAAACTGTTTTTT
CASSEYGATEKLFF
>TRBV4-1|16|TRBD1|TRBJ1-1|-
TGCGCCAGCAGCCAGGGGGCCGGACAGGGGGCAACTGAAGCTTTCTTT
CASSQGAGQGATEAFF
>TRBV3-1/TRBV3-2|13|-|TRBJ2-1|-
TGTGCCAGCAGCCAGAGCTCCTACAATGAGCAGTTCTTC
CASSQSSYNEQFF
>TRBV3-1/TRBV3-2|15|-|TRBJ1-2|once
TGTGCCAGCAGCCAAGGAGAGGGCCGGCGCTATGGCTACACCTTC
CASSQGEGRRYGYTF
>TRBV11-1|16|TRBD1|TRBJ2-7|-
TGTGCCAGCAGCGCATACAGGGGGCTATCGATCGACGAGCAGTACTTC
CASSAYRGLSIDEQYF
>TRBV4-2|15|TRBD1|TRBJ1-5|-
TGTGCCAGCAGACCGGACAGGGGTAGCAATCAGCCCCAGCATTTT
CASRPDRGSNQPQHF